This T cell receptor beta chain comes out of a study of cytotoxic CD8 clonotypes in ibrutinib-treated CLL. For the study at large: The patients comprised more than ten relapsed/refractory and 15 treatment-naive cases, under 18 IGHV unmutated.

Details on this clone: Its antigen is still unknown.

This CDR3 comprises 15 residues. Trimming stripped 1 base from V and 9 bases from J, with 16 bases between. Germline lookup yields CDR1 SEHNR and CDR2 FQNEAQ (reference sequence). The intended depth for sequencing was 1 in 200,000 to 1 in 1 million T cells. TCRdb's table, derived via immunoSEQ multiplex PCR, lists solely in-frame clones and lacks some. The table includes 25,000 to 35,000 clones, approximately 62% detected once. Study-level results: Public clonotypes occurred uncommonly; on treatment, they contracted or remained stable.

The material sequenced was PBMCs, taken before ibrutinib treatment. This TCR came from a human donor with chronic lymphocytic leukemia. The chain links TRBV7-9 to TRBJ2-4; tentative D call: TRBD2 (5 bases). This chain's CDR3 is CASSLGDPGGGIQYF. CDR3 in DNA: TGTGCCAGCAGCTTAGGCGACCCAGGAGGAGGCATTCAGTACTTC.